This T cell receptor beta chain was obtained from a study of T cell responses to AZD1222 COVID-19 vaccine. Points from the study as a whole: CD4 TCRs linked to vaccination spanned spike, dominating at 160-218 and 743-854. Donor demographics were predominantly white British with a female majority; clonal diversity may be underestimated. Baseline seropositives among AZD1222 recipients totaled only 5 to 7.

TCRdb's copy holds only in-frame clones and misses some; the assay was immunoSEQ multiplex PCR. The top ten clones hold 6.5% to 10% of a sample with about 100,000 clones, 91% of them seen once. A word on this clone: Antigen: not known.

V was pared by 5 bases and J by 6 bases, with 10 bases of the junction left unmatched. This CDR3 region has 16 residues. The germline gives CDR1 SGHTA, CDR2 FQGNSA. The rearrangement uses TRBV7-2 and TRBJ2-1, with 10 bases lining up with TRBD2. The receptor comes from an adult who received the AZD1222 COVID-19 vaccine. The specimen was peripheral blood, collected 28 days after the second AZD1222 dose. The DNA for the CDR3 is TGTGCCAGCAGCACTCAGAGCGGGAGGGCCAGCAATGAGCAGTTCTTC. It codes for CASSTQSGRASNEQFF. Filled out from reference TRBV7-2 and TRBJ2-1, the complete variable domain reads GAGVSQSPSNKVTEKGKDVELRCDPISGHTALYWYRQSLGQGLEFLIYFQGNSAPDKSGLPSDRFSAERTGGSVSTLTIQRTQQEDSAVYLCASSTQSGRASNEQFFGPGTRLTVL.